The T cell receptor (beta chain) under discussion was sequenced for a study of blood T cell repertoires in COVID-19. Overall study context: There were acute and convalescent COVID-19 samples, and they came from the United States, Italy and Spain. In each case, the material was cDNA or gDNA derived from T cells, B-cell-depleted T cells, or PBMCs.

Study processing details: Estimated nucleated cell counts came from reference gene primer amplification. The repertoire was sequenced with immunoSEQ multiplex PCR; TCRdb's copy has only in-frame clones and lacks some. Clone size and the V and J calls come from that table; the DNA yielded D and trimming. The sample shows around 70,000 clones, approximately 81% of them seen only once. The V gene's germline CDR1 is LNHDA and CDR2 SQIVND (reference sequence). This CDR3 is 13 amino acids long. Trimming stripped 5 bases from V and 0 bases from J, with 7 bases between. V usage is TRBV19 and J usage is TRBJ1-2; no reliable D call. The sequenced sample was peripheral blood. The sequence was collected from a woman aged 55 to 70 with acute or convalescent COVID-19. DNA of the CDR3: TGTGCCAGTAGTCTTACAGCTAACTATGGCTACACCTTC. Its protein product is CASSLTANYGYTF. Combining the CDR3 with reference TRBV19 and TRBJ1-2 gives the whole variable domain DGGITQSPKYLFRKEGQNVTLSCEQNLNHDAMYWYRQDPGQGLRLIYYSQIVNDFQKGDIAEGYSVSREKKESFPLTVTSAQKNPTAFYLCASSLTANYGYTFGSGTRLTVV.